Each of the 25 T cell receptor beta chains below was sequenced from the same sample in a study of T-cell memory formation after mild COVID-19. TCRdb called the 5' RACE reads again in MiXCR, with one record for every CDR3 protein. Of 530,000 or so distinct CDR3 sequences in the sample, roughly a sixth were seen once. The sample taken for sequencing was PBMCs or a T cell subset sorted from them (not recorded which). These receptors were obtained from an adult woman who had mild COVID-19 (a few samples of this study predate the infection). Cell type and time point are not known.

The V call is TRBV5-6, the J call TRBJ2-2, with TRBD1 identical over 7 bases. V was pared by 3 bases and J by 2 bases, with 19 bases of the junction left unmatched. The CDR3 totals 20 residues. Germline V CDR1 and CDR2: SGHDT, YYEEEE. For the CDR3, the DNA is TGTGCCAGCAGCTCCGTTGAATGGTATCCGGGACAGATAAACACCGGGGAGCTGTTTTTT. Amino acid sequence: CASSSVEWYPGQINTGELFF.

This clonotype was recorded at least ten times. This chain connects TRBV20-1 to TRBJ2-7; D may be TRBD1 (6 bases). There are 14 residues in the CDR3. V was cut by 2 bases and J by 5 bases, with 16 bases left in between. Germline CDR1 reads DFQATT; CDR2 reads SNEGSKA (reference sequence). The CDR3 coding sequence is TGCAGTGCTAGACCGGCAGGGGCGTCTCACGAGCAGTACTTC. It translates to CSARPAGASHEQYF.

This clonotype has just a few counts. Here the CDR3 reads CASSDFPGSEANSPLHF. Here the CDR3 DNA reads TGTGCCAGCAGTGACTTTCCAGGTTCCGAGGCTAATTCACCCCTCCACTTT. The chain is built from TRBV25-1 and TRBJ1-6; D unclear. The CDR3 runs 17 residues. Trimming took 3 bases from V and 6 from J, leaving 18 bases between them. Germline CDR1 reads MGHDK; CDR2 reads SYGVNS.

The CDR3 spells CASSHELAGDWDEQFF. DNA for the CDR3: TGCGCCAGCAGCCATGAACTAGCGGGAGATTGGGATGAGCAGTTCTTC. V is TRBV4-3 and J is TRBJ2-1; 11 positions match TRBD2. V trimming: 3 bases; J trimming: 8 bases; junction bases outside the gene matches: 9. Germline V gene sequence: CDR1 LGHNA, CDR2 YSLEER. This CDR3 is built from 16 residues.

This clonotype was counted between two and nine times. This chain links TRBV11-2 with TRBJ2-2; a weak D match, TRBD1 (6 bases). Trimming took off 5 bases at V and 7 bases at J, with 17 bases between the two ends. The CDR3 extends over 15 amino acids. In germline, CDR1 is SGHAT, CDR2 FQNNGV. The DNA for the CDR3 is TGTGCCAGCAGCCCCCGGGACAAGTCAGGCGGGGAGCTGTTTTTT. It encodes CASSPRDKSGGELFF. The full variable domain, its missing parts supplied by reference TRBV11-2 and TRBJ2-2, is EAGVAQSPRYKIIEKRQSVAFWCNPISGHATLYWYQQILGQGPKLLIQFQNNGVVDDSQLPKDRFSAERLKGVDSTLKIQPAKLEDSAVYLCASSPRDKSGGELFFGEGSRLTVL.

This sequence joins TRBV25-1 and TRBJ2-7; D may be TRBD1 (5 bases). Trimming took 6 bases from V and 0 from J, leaving 12 bases between them. From germline, CDR1 is MGHDK and CDR2 SYGVNS. The CDR3 contains 14 residues. CDR3 loop: CASRGPVSSYEQYF. In DNA, the CDR3 is TGTGCCAGCAGGGGGCCCGTGTCCTCCTACGAGCAGTACTTC.

This clonotype was counted at least ten times. The CDR3: CASSLVGYGYTF. CDR3 DNA sequence: TGTGCCAGCAGTTTAGTTGGCTATGGCTACACCTTC. This chain joins TRBV12-3 or TRBV12-4 and TRBJ1-2, with D hard to call. Trimming shortened V by 1 base and J by 4 bases, and 4 bases separated the two germline ends. CDR3 length equals 12 residues.

J is TRBJ2-5 and V is TRBV6-5, with 13 bases matching TRBD2. The V gene's germline CDR1 is MNHEY and CDR2 SVGAGI. Losses at the gene ends were 6 bases for V and 3 bases for J; bases not matched to a gene: 22. CDR3 length equals 21 residues. The CDR3 protein is CASSRTRGLAGVPSTKETQYF. CDR3 DNA: TGTGCCAGCAGCCGAACCCGAGGACTAGCGGGAGTTCCCAGCACTAAAGAGACCCAGTACTTC.

The chain combines TRBV3-1 with TRBJ2-1; no clear D gene. The germline V gene has CDR1 LGHDT and CDR2 YNNKEL (reference sequence). Trimming stripped 2 bases from V and 7 bases from J, with 9 bases between. The CDR3 covers 13 residues. CDR3 residues: CASSQQPINEQFF. For the CDR3, the DNA is TGTGCCAGCAGCCAACAGCCCATTAATGAGCAGTTCTTC.

The CDR3 bases are TGCAGTGCTAGAAAATCTCGAGTGGGTCGGCCTTACGAGCAGTACTTC. As protein: CSARKSRVGRPYEQYF. The chain joins TRBV20-1 to TRBJ2-7; D gene unclear. The CDR3 is made up of 16 amino acids. V lost 2 bases, J lost 4 bases, and 21 bases lay in between. Germline V gives CDR1 DFQATT, CDR2 SNEGSKA (reference sequence).

The V and J genes are TRBV20-1 and TRBJ2-3; D might be TRBD1 or TRBD2, each matching 6 bases. This CDR3 is 15 amino acids long. V was shortened by 0 bases and J by 1 base, with 11 bases between the two germline ends. Germline-derived CDR1 and CDR2 are DFQATT and SNEGSKA (reference sequence). The DNA of the CDR3 is TGCAGTGCTAGAGATGGGGGGCGGGGCACAGATACGCAGTATTTT. Translation: CSARDGGRGTDTQYF.

Only a few counts were recorded for this clonotype. The V and J genes are TRBV12-3 or TRBV12-4 and TRBJ2-1; D is unresolved. The CDR3 length is 13 residues. Trimming removed 2 bases from V and 6 bases from J, with 8 bases in between. CDR3 coding DNA: TGTGCCAGCAGTTTAAAAGGTACCAATGAGCAGTTCTTC. Translated: CASSLKGTNEQFF.

This clonotype was observed a handful of times. The gene calls are TRBV29-1 and TRBJ1-5; weak D call: TRBD1 (6 bases). The ends were cut back, 7 bases at V and 7 bases at J, with 17 bases in the middle. The CDR3 consists of 13 residues. Looked up from germline, CDR1 is SQVTM and CDR2 is ANQGSEA. DNA for the CDR3: TGCAGCGCTAGCACAGGGACCTGGCAGCCCCAGCATTTT. Its protein is CSASTGTWQPQHF.

The chain couples TRBV15 to TRBJ2-5; possibly TRBD2 for D (5 bases). Trimming shortened V by 1 base and J by 2 bases, and 11 bases separated the two germline ends. Germline loops: CDR1 LNHNV, CDR2 YYDKDF (reference sequence). The CDR3 is 15 amino acids. The CDR3, as DNA: TGTGCCACCAGCAGAGTGACACCGGGGCAAGAGACCCAGTACTTC. Protein product: CATSRVTPGQETQYF.

In its sample, this clonotype was seen many times. This rearrangement joins TRBV7-2 to TRBJ2-1; 9 bases agree with TRBD2. The germline gives CDR1 SGHTA, CDR2 FQGNSA. V shed 5 bases, J shed 2 bases, and the junction held 4 bases outside the gene matches. This CDR3 has 15 amino acids. CDR3 bases: TGTGCCAGCAGCCCGCGGGGGGGCGCCTACAATGAGCAGTTCTTC. It codes for CASSPRGGAYNEQFF.

This clonotype was picked up a small number of times. The V and J genes are TRBV25-1 and TRBJ2-1; 11 bases are a match to TRBD2. There are 17 residues in the CDR3. Per germline, CDR1 MGHDK and CDR2 SYGVNS. The junction had 12 bases not matched to a gene; V was cut back by 6 bases and J by 5 bases. The chain's CDR3 is CASRPTPGTSGHNEQFF. Here the CDR3 DNA reads TGTGCCAGCAGGCCCACCCCCGGGACTAGCGGACACAATGAGCAGTTCTTC.

This clonotype has only a few counts. The chain recombines TRBV7-8 with TRBJ1-4, with 8 bases fitting TRBD1. Trimming removed 5 bases from V and 2 bases from J; junction bases left unmatched: 10. This CDR3 region has 17 residues. The germline V gene encodes CDR1 SGHVS and CDR2 FQNEAQ. In nucleotides, the CDR3 is TGTGCCAGCAGCCCCCGGACAGGGAGGAGTACTAATGAAAAACTGTTTTTT. This codes for CASSPRTGRSTNEKLFF. Combining the CDR3 with reference TRBV7-8 and TRBJ1-4 gives the whole variable domain GAGVSQSPRYKVAKRGQDVALRCDPISGHVSLFWYQQALGQGPEFLTYFQNEAQLDKSGLPSDRFFAERPEGSVSTLKIQRTQQEDSAVYLCASSPRTGRSTNEKLFFGSGTQLSVL.

This clonotype turned up a few times. The V call is TRBV19, the J call TRBJ2-6; 12 bases match TRBD2. The CDR3 is 16 amino acids. V shed 8 bases, J shed 3 bases, and the junction held 5 bases outside the gene matches. Germline CDR1 and CDR2: LNHDA and SQIVND (reference sequence). The CDR3 DNA follows: TGTGCCAGTGAGACTAGCGGGGGCGGTGGGGCCAACGTCCTGACTTTC. Protein product: CASETSGGGGANVLTF.

This clonotype was counted a few times. V and J are TRBV29-1 and TRBJ2-5; 8 bases match TRBD1. The germline CDR1 and CDR2 sequences are SQVTM and ANQGSEA. The CDR3 loop spans 16 amino acids. V gave up 8 bases and J gave up 4 bases; unmatched junction bases: 18. The CDR3 sequence: CSHLVLRQGRSETQYF. Written as DNA, the CDR3 is TGCAGCCACTTGGTCCTTCGACAGGGGAGGTCAGAGACCCAGTACTTC.

The rearrangement uses TRBV7-9 and TRBJ1-1, with unresolved D. In germline, CDR1 is SEHNR, CDR2 FQNEAQ (reference sequence). With 6 bases removed from V and 11 bases from J, the gap between germline ends came to 10 bases. The CDR3 has 10 residues. The CDR3 loop is CASSLSSAFF. CDR3 nucleotides: TGTGCCAGCAGTCTCTCTTCGGCTTTCTTT. The variable domain in full, completed from reference TRBV7-9 and TRBJ1-1, reads DTGVSQNPRHKITKRGQNVTFRCDPISEHNRLYWYRQTLGQGPEFLTYFQNEAQLEKSRLLSDRFSAERPKGSFSTLEIQRTEQGDSAMYLCASSLSSAFFGQGTRLTVV.

This clonotype was recorded a few times. This chain uses TRBV5-5 with TRBJ2-7; D remains unclear. Per the germline V gene, CDR1 is SGHKS and CDR2 is YYEKEE (reference sequence). The CDR3 spans 14 residues. The V and J ends lost 0 bases and 3 bases respectively, with 10 bases between them. In nucleotides, the CDR3 is TGTGCCAGCAGCTTGGCCCCGGGCTACTACGAGCAGTACTTC. As protein: CASSLAPGYYEQYF. Combining the CDR3 with reference TRBV5-5 and TRBJ2-7 gives the whole variable domain DAGVTQSPTHLIKTRGQQVTLRCSPISGHKSVSWYQQVLGQGPQFIFQYYEKEERGRGNFPDRFSARQFPNYSSELNVNALLLGDSALYLCASSLAPGYYEQYFGPGTRLTVT.

V is TRBV20-1 and J is TRBJ1-2; D uncertain. V dropped 3 bases and J dropped 8 bases, with 22 bases sitting between them. CDR1 and CDR2 (germline): DFQATT, SNEGSKA (reference sequence). The CDR3 runs to 15 residues. CDR3 region: CSASPRQRASRGYTF. CDR3 coding DNA: TGCAGTGCTAGCCCAAGACAACGGGCGTCGAGGGGCTACACCTTC.

This clonotype was counted ten times or more. This chain links TRBV7-9 with TRBJ1-6; D possibly corresponds to TRBD1 (5 bases). The CDR3 runs to 13 residues. Deletions cut 5 bases from V and 6 bases from J, with 8 bases between. In germline, CDR1 is SEHNR, CDR2 FQNEAQ (reference sequence). DNA of the CDR3: TGTGCCAGCAGCAGGGGAATTAATTCACCCCTCCACTTT. Translation gives CASSRGINSPLHF.

This clonotype was recorded a few times. The chain uses TRBV12-3 or TRBV12-4 and TRBJ1-5; D is unclear. V was shortened by 3 bases and J by 3 bases, with 12 bases between the two germline ends. The CDR3 covers 15 residues. The DNA of the CDR3 is TGTGCCAGCAGTTTGAACGGGCAGATCAATCAGCCCCAGCATTTT. Translated, it gives CASSLNGQINQPQHF.

This clonotype was detected only a few times. The chain employs TRBV7-2 and TRBJ2-5; unclear D gene. The CDR3 extends over 14 amino acids. V was clipped by 0 bases and J by 6 bases, with 11 bases between them. CDR1 and CDR2 (germline): SGHTA, FQGNSA. CDR3 protein: CASSLAASGKTQYF. In nucleotides, the CDR3 is TGTGCCAGCAGCTTAGCGGCTAGTGGAAAGACCCAGTACTTC.